The 10 T cell receptor beta chains presented below share a single source sample, sequenced in a study of Ad26.COV2.S vaccination and SARS-CoV-2 variants. Documented treatment: roughly 19 received Ad26.COV2.S at low or high dose, single or two shots; about 5 received placebo; per-sample allocation not given. Sampling was performed 63 days after the first vaccine or placebo injection. This table comes from immunoSEQ multiplex PCR, and its TCRdb copy is limited to in-frame clones, with some not included. The sample records roughly 390,000 clones, more than 85% being singletons. Sequences were derived from peripheral blood, sampled in a trial of Ad26.COV2.S vaccine versus placebo. The receptors here all came from a person aged 18 to 59 who received the Ad26.COV2.S COVID-19 vaccine or a placebo.

The V gene is TRBV3-1 (or the pseudogene TRBV3-2), the J gene TRBJ1-1, with D possibly matching TRBD1 (6 bases). Trimming took off 4 bases at V and 1 base at J, with 13 bases between the two ends. Germline lookup yields CDR1 LGHDT and CDR2 YNNKEL (reference sequence). The CDR3 sequence is 15 residues long. CDR3 protein: CASSLPGAGNTEAFF. CDR3 DNA sequence: TGTGCCAGCAGCCTGCCGGGGGCCGGGAACACTGAAGCTTTCTTT.

This chain connects TRBV2 to TRBJ1-4; weak D call: TRBD1 (5 bases). The CDR3 is 15 amino acids. Per the germline V gene, CDR1 is SNHLY and CDR2 is FYNNEI. Trimming pared 5 bases from V and 8 bases from J, leaving 18 bases between. In DNA form, the CDR3 reads TGTGCCAGCAGTCTCTCCAGGGAAATTTACGAAAAACTGTTTTTT. Its translation is CASSLSREIYEKLFF.

The chain carries TRBV5-1 and TRBJ2-1; D ambiguous. The V end was cut by 1 base, the J end by 8 bases, with 7 bases between. This CDR3 has 12 amino acids. Germline V gene lookup returns CDR1 SGHRS and CDR2 YFSETQ. Here the CDR3 DNA reads TGCGCCAGCAGCTTGAGGATGGATGAGCAGTTCTTC. This sequence encodes CASSLRMDEQFF.

In DNA, the CDR3 is TGTGCCAGCAGCCCACAACGGGTGACCTACAATGAGCAGTTCTTC. Translating gives CASSPQRVTYNEQFF. The genes are TRBV7-8 and TRBJ2-1; no definite D call. The CDR3 length is 15 residues. Germline CDR1 is SGHVS and CDR2 is FQNEAQ. Trimming took off 5 bases at V and 2 bases at J, with 13 bases between the two ends.

The chain employs TRBV10-2 and TRBJ1-1; D might be TRBD1 (6 bases). The germline CDR1 and CDR2 sequences are WSHSY and SAAADI. The length of the CDR3 is 13 residues. Trimming left V 4 bases short and J 6 bases short, with 12 bases between. CDR3 protein: CASSGATGSEAFF. In DNA, the CDR3 is TGCGCCAGCAGTGGGGCGACAGGTTCTGAAGCTTTCTTT.

This rearrangement joins TRBV4-1 to TRBJ1-1; a weak D match, TRBD1 (5 bases). Per germline, CDR1 MGHRA and CDR2 YSYEKL. Trimming took 7 bases from V and 5 from J, leaving 17 bases between them. The CDR3 is 14 residues long. The CDR3 region has the DNA TGCGCCAGCAAGAAACGGACATTAGGAACTGAAGCTTTCTTT. This gives the protein CASKKRTLGTEAFF.

The chain's CDR3 is CASSLAAGLEAFF. The CDR3 nucleotides are TGTGCCAGCAGCTTGGCAGCAGGATTGGAAGCTTTCTTT. The rearrangement joins TRBV5-5 to TRBJ1-1; no definite D call. The CDR3 runs to 13 residues. Germline V gene data show CDR1 as SGHKS and CDR2 as YYEKEE (reference sequence). Trimming shortened V by 0 bases and J by 8 bases, and 11 bases separated the two germline ends.

The rearrangement joins TRBV7-8 to TRBJ2-7; the D gene could be TRBD1 or TRBD2 (5 bases each). Germline CDR1 and CDR2: SGHVS and FQNEAQ. The CDR3 runs 16 residues. Trimming removed 2 bases at V and 3 bases at J, with 17 bases between. The CDR3 DNA follows: TGTGCCAGCAGCTTATGGGGGACCAGTGGAGGCTACGAGCAGTACTTC. This codes for CASSLWGTSGGYEQYF.

The chain carries TRBV4-3 and TRBJ1-4; 10 nucleotides match TRBD1. The length of the CDR3 is 16 residues. Germline CDR1 and CDR2: LGHNA and YSLEER. Losses at the gene ends were 0 bases for V and 7 bases for J; bases not matched to a gene: 5. The CDR3: CASSQDTGTGAEKLFF. In nucleotides, the CDR3 is TGCGCCAGCAGCCAAGATACGGGGACAGGGGCTGAAAAACTGTTTTTT.

The chain carries TRBV7-8 and TRBJ1-6, with D possibly TRBD1 on 5 matching bases. Germline CDR1 and CDR2: SGHVS and FQNEAQ. V was shortened by 5 bases and J by 5 bases, with 13 bases between the two germline ends. This CDR3 is 15 amino acids long. The CDR3 coding sequence is TGTGCCAGCAGCCTTCGGGCAGGGAATAATTCACCCCTCCACTTT. Encoded protein: CASSLRAGNNSPLHF. Combining the CDR3 with reference TRBV7-8 and TRBJ1-6 gives the whole variable domain GAGVSQSPRYKVAKRGQDVALRCDPISGHVSLFWYQQALGQGPEFLTYFQNEAQLDKSGLPSDRFFAERPEGSVSTLKIQRTQQEDSAVYLCASSLRAGNNSPLHFGNGTRLTVT.